These 17 T cell receptor beta chains share one sample of origin, sequenced in a study of blood T cells in healthy people across ages. A J-beta primer mix and a sample-barcoded 5' primer were used in a second PCR of about 7 to 12 cycles. From the 5' RACE reads, TCRdb called clonotypes with MiXCR, one entry per CDR3 protein. The data show 1,500,000 or so distinct CDR3 sequences, approximately 59% seen once. Sequencing used blood. These receptors were obtained from a man younger than 35 in good health.

This chain links TRBV7-2 with TRBJ1-4; tentative D call: TRBD1 (5 bases). The CDR3 covers 16 residues. Trimming took 5 bases from V and 0 from J, leaving 13 bases between them. CDR1 is SGHTA and CDR2 is FQGNSA in the germline V gene. The DNA of the CDR3 is TGTGCCAGCAGCAACCCCCAGGGCCCAACTAATGAAAAACTGTTTTTT. It codes for CASSNPQGPTNEKLFF.

This clonotype was counted only a few times. The chain couples TRBV7-2 to TRBJ2-6; tentatively, D is TRBD1 (5 bases). This CDR3 contains 15 residues. Deletions cut 3 bases from V and 2 bases from J, with 8 bases between. Germline assignment: CDR1 SGHTA and CDR2 FQGNSA. CDR3 DNA sequence: TGTGCCAGCAGCTTCAGGACACCTGGGGCCAACGTCCTGACTTTC. Its translation: CASSFRTPGANVLTF.

The chain couples TRBV5-1 to TRBJ2-5; tentative D call: TRBD2 (6 bases). The CDR3 runs to 16 residues. From germline, CDR1 is SGHRS and CDR2 YFSETQ. V was cut by 4 bases and J by 2 bases, with 18 bases left in between. The CDR3 DNA follows: TGCGCCAGCAGCCTCGGAATCGGGGCGGGACAAGAGACCCAGTACTTC. Translation: CASSLGIGAGQETQYF.

This clonotype was observed a few times. V usage is TRBV7-2 and J usage is TRBJ2-5; TRBD1 aligns across 8 bases. V was pared by 3 bases and J by 5 bases, with 8 bases of the junction left unmatched. The germline V gene has CDR1 SGHTA and CDR2 FQGNSA. This CDR3 has 15 residues. DNA for the CDR3: TGTGCCAGCAGCTTCCCCAGGGGGCCAATGGAGACCCAGTACTTC. Protein sequence: CASSFPRGPMETQYF.

The chain joins TRBV29-1 to TRBJ2-1; D is ambiguous. Germline V gene lookup returns CDR1 SQVTM and CDR2 ANQGSEA. CDR3 length: 17 amino acids. Trimming took 3 bases from V and 0 from J, leaving 18 bases between them. The CDR3 spells CSVDSLQQRSSYNEQFF. The CDR3 nucleotides read TGCAGCGTTGATTCCCTCCAACAGAGAAGCTCCTACAATGAGCAGTTCTTC.

The rearrangement joins TRBV12-3 or TRBV12-4 to TRBJ2-5; 10 bases match TRBD2. The J call may not be correct, given that the DNA end is closer to TRBJ2-7. The length of the CDR3 is 16 residues. CDR3 region: CASSLLSGGPSYEQYF. In DNA, the CDR3 is TGTGCCAGCAGTTTACTTAGCGGGGGGCCCAGTTACGAGCAGTACTTC.

The genes are TRBV6-5 and TRBJ1-4; D is ambiguous. Looked up from germline, CDR1 is MNHEY and CDR2 is SVGAGI. The ends were cut back, 2 bases at V and 4 bases at J, with 8 bases in the middle. The length of the CDR3 is 14 residues. The CDR3 region is CASSYARNNEKLFF. Here the CDR3 DNA reads TGTGCCAGCAGTTACGCGAGGAATAATGAAAAACTGTTTTTT.

This clonotype was picked up a small number of times. CDR3 DNA: TGCGCCAGCAGCCAATCTCGGGAGTCCTACGAGCAGTACTTC. This translates into CASSQSRESYEQYF. The chain joins TRBV4-1 to TRBJ2-7; the D gene is possibly TRBD2 (6 bases). This CDR3 region has 14 residues. CDR1 and CDR2 from the germline V gene are MGHRA and YSYEKL. V shed 2 bases and J shed 1 base, with 9 bases lying between them.

The chain uses TRBV19 and TRBJ2-7; 9 nucleotides align to TRBD1. From germline, CDR1 is LNHDA and CDR2 SQIVND (reference sequence). V gave up 9 bases and J gave up 4 bases; unmatched junction bases: 7. CDR3 size: 13 residues. The CDR3 nucleotides are TGTGCCAGCCCCGGACAGGGGTTGTACGAGCAGTACTTC. Translating it yields CASPGQGLYEQYF.

This clonotype was counted at least ten times. CDR3 loop: CASSYAENTEAFF. In DNA, the CDR3 is TGTGCCAGCAGTTACGCAGAGAACACTGAAGCTTTCTTT. This chain connects TRBV6-2 or TRBV6-3 to TRBJ1-1; D not resolved. The CDR3 consists of 13 residues. Germline lookup yields CDR1 MNHEY and CDR2 SVGEGT. V was clipped by 2 bases and J by 1 base, with 5 bases between them.

There are many counts of this clonotype. V is TRBV4-3 and J is TRBJ2-6; a weak D match, TRBD2 (5 bases). Germline V gene lookup returns CDR1 LGHNA and CDR2 YSLEER. V was clipped by 0 bases and J by 0 bases, with 6 bases between them. This CDR3 spans 16 amino acids. CDR3 in amino acids: CASSQESGSGANVLTF. In DNA, the CDR3 is TGCGCCAGCAGCCAAGAAAGCGGCTCTGGGGCCAACGTCCTGACTTTC.

The V gene is TRBV6-1, the J gene TRBJ2-1; D unresolved. Germline loops: CDR1 MNHNS, CDR2 SASEGT. The CDR3 consists of 14 residues. V was trimmed by 2 bases and J by 8 bases, leaving 13 bases between them. CDR3 in amino acids: CASSESPGLDEQFF. CDR3 DNA sequence: TGTGCCAGCAGTGAATCGCCTGGGTTAGATGAGCAGTTCTTC.

V and J are TRBV3-1 and TRBJ2-3; D is unresolved. Per the germline V gene, CDR1 is LGHDT and CDR2 is YNNKEL (reference sequence). Between the trimmed V and J ends, which lost 3 bases and 2 bases, there was a span of 12 bases. The CDR3 has 15 residues. The CDR3 loop is CASSHRLVTTDTQYF. Written as DNA, the CDR3 is TGTGCCAGCAGCCATCGGCTAGTTACCACAGATACGCAGTATTTT.

V is TRBV20-1 and J is TRBJ1-5; TRBD1 agrees at 7 bases. In germline, CDR1 is DFQATT, CDR2 SNEGSKA (reference sequence). Trimming took 5 bases from V and 2 from J; bases not matched to a gene: 12. The CDR3 loop spans 16 amino acids. CDR3 sequence reads: CSAPFLQGVGNQPQHF. The DNA for the CDR3 is TGCAGTGCTCCCTTTCTTCAGGGGGTTGGCAATCAGCCCCAGCATTTT.

The rearrangement joins TRBV5-1 to TRBJ2-5; D ambiguous. Trimming removed 0 bases from V and 2 bases from J, with 14 bases in between. Germline V gene sequence: CDR1 SGHRS, CDR2 YFSETQ. CDR3 length: 16 amino acids. The CDR3 protein is CASSLAPVGPQETQYF. CDR3 in DNA: TGCGCCAGCAGCTTGGCCCCCGTGGGTCCACAAGAGACCCAGTACTTC.

In its sample, this clonotype was seen a few times. The chain uses TRBV7-2 and TRBJ1-4; 7 nucleotides match TRBD1. The CDR3 extends over 16 amino acids. Germline values: CDR1 SGHTA, CDR2 FQGNSA. The V and J ends lost 5 bases and 7 bases, in that order; junction bases with no gene match: 13. CDR3 residues: CASSPGYRGQVEKLFF. In DNA, the CDR3 is TGTGCCAGCAGCCCGGGATACAGGGGTCAGGTTGAAAAACTGTTTTTT.

The V gene is TRBV27, the J gene TRBJ2-7; D is unclear. Germline-derived CDR1 and CDR2 are MNHEY and SMNVEV (reference sequence). The CDR3 is 16 amino acids. Trimming cost V 6 bases and J 4 bases, with 22 bases left between them. The CDR3 nucleotides read TGTGCCAGCAGCAGGAACTTAGCCTTTGGAGAGTACGAGCAGTACTTC. Its translation: CASSRNLAFGEYEQYF.